This TCR beta chain was captured by sequencing in a study of blood T cell repertoires in COVID-19. CDR1 is MNHEY, CDR2 SVGAGI, per germline. This CDR3 region has 11 residues. Trimming shortened V by 7 bases and J by 5 bases, and 8 bases separated the two germline ends. This table comes from immunoSEQ multiplex PCR, and its TCRdb copy is limited to in-frame clones, with some not included. The table has about 310,000 clones, 89% seen once. Residents of 24 US areas, aged about 18 to 89 years, made up the participants. Assignments of participants to cohorts depended upon their own reported clinical history. Either two negative PCRs, clearance, or symptom resolution qualified Cohort 3 donors as recovered.

This clonotype was obtained from a woman in her 30s who had recovered from COVID-19. Sequencing was performed on PBMCs or T cells enriched from blood (not recorded which). V gene TRBV6-5 combines with J gene TRBJ1-1; D is perhaps TRBD1 (5 bases). In nucleotides, the CDR3 is TGTGCCAGCACCCAGGGTACTGAAGCTTTCTTT. Translation: CASTQGTEAFF.